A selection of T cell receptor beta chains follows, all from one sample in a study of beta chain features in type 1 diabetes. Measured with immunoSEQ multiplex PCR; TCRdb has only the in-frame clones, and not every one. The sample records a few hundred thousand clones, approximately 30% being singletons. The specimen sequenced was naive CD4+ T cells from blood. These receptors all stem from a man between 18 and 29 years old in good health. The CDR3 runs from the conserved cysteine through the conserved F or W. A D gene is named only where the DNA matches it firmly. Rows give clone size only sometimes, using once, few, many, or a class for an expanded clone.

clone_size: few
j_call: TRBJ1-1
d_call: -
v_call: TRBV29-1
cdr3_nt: TGCAGCGCTGGGACGCGGAGGGGCACTGAAGCTTTCTTT
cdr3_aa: CSAGTRRGTEAFF

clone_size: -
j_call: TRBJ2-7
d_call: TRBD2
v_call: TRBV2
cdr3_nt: TGTGCCATCAAAGCGGGAGTCGACTACGAGCAGTACTTC
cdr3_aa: CAIKAGVDYEQYF

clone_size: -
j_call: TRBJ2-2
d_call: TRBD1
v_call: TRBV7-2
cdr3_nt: TGTGCCAGCAGCTCCTTCCGGGGACAGGGAGACCACACCGGGGAGCTGTTTTTT
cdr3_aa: CASSSFRGQGDHTGELFF

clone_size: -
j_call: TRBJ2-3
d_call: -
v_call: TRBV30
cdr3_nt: TGTGCCTGGACTAAGGGACTTTCCGCGGATACGCAGTATTTT
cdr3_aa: CAWTKGLSADTQYF

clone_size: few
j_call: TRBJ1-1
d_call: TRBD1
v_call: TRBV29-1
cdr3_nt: TGCAGCGTTGAAGTCGACAGGGGCGGGCCTGAAGCTTTCTTT
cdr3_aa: CSVEVDRGGPEAFF

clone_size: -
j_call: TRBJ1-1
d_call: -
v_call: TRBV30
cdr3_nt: TGTGCCTGGAACGGGAAGGCTGAAGCTTTCTTT
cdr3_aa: CAWNGKAEAFF

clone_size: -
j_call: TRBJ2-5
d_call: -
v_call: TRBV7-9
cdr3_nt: TGTGCCAGCAGTCGAAGGGGGGGCTTGACTCAAGAGACCCAGTACTTC
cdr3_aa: CASSRRGGLTQETQYF

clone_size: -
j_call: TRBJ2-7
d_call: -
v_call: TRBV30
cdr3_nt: TGTGCCTGGAGAGCCGGGACACCCTACGAGCAGTACTTC
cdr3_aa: CAWRAGTPYEQYF

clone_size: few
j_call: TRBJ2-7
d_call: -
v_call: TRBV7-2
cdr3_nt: TGTGCCAGCAGCGCTGTTGGTTCCTACGAGCAGTACTTC
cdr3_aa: CASSAVGSYEQYF

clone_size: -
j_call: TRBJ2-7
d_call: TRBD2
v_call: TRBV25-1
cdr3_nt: TGTGCCAGCAGTCCCCGGAGGGGAGGGCCCTACGAGCAGTACTTC
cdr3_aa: CASSPRRGGPYEQYF

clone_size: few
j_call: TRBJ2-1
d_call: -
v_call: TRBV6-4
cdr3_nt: TGTGCCAGCAGGCGGGGATCAAGCTCCTACAATGAGCAGTTCTTC
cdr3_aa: CASRRGSSSYNEQFF

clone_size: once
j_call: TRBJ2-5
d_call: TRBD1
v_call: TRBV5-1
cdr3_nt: TGCGCCAGCAGCCGAACGGGACAGGGGGCGAGTGAGACCCAGTACTTC
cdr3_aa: CASSRTGQGASETQYF

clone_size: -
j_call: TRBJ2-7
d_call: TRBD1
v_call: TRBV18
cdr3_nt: TGTGCCAGCTCACTAAGCAGGGGGGAGCAGTACTTC
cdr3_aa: CASSLSRGEQYF

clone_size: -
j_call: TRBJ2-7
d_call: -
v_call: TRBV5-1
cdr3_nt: TGCGCCAGCAGCTTAGCGGCCCCCTACGAGCAGTACTTC
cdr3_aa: CASSLAAPYEQYF

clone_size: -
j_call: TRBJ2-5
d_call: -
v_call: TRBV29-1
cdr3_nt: TGCAGCGTTGGGCCAATGGGGGAAACCCAAGAGACCCAGTACTTC
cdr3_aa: CSVGPMGETQETQYF

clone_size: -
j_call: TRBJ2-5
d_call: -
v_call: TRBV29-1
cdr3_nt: TGCAGCGTTGAGTGGGAGTGGGGGCGCAGCGAGACCCAGTACTTC
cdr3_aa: CSVEWEWGRSETQYF

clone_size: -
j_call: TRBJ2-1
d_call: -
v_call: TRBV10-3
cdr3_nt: TGTGCCATCAGTGAGTCGACTCCCCACAATGAGCAGTTCTTC
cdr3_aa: CAISESTPHNEQFF

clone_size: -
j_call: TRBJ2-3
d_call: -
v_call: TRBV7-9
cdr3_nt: TGTGCCAGCAGCTTATCAAGTAGCTCAGGGCCAGATACGCAGTATTTT
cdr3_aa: CASSLSSSSGPDTQYF

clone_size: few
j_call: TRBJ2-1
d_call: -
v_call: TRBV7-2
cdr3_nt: TGTGCCAGCACCCTAGTGGGCAATGAGCAGTTCTTC
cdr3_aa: CASTLVGNEQFF

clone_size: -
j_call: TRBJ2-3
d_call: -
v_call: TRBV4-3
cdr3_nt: TGCGCCAGCAGCCAAGCGGCTGGGATAGATACGCAGTATTTT
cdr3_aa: CASSQAAGIDTQYF

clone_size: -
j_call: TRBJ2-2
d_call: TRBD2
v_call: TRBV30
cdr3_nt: TGTGCCTGGACGCTAGCGGGACTCCTCCCCACCGGGGAGCTGTTTTTT
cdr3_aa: CAWTLAGLLPTGELFF

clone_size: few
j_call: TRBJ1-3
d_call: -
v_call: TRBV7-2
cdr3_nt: TGTGCCAGCAGCTTAAACAGCATAACTGGAAACACCATATATTTT
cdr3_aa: CASSLNSITGNTIYF

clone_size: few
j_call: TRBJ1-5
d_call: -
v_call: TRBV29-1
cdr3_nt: TGCAGCGGAATCCAGAGAAATCAGCCCCAGCATTTT
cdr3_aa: CSGIQRNQPQHF

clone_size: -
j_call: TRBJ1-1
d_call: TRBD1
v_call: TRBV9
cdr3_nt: TGTGCCAGCAGCGCGCAAGGGACAGGTACGAACACTGAAGCTTTCTTT
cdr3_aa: CASSAQGTGTNTEAFF

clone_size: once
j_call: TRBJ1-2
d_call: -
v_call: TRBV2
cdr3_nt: TGTGCCAGCAGCCTCGGGATCCCTAACTATGGCTACACCTTC
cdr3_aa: CASSLGIPNYGYTF

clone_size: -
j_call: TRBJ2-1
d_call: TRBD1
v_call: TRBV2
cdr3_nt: TGTGCCAGCACCTCGGACAGGGCGTCCTACAATGAGCAGTTCTTC
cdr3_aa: CASTSDRASYNEQFF

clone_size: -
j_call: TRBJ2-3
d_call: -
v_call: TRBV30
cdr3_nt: TGTGCCTGGAGTGGGCTCAACACAGATACGCAGTATTTT
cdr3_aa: CAWSGLNTDTQYF

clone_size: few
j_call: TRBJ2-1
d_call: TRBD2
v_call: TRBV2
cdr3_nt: TGTGCCAGTGCGCAGACTAGCGGAGCCAATGAGCAGTTCTTC
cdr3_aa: CASAQTSGANEQFF

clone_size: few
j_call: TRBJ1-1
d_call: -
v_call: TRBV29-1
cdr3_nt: TGCAGCGTTGAAGTCTCAATGAACACTGAAGCTTTCTTT
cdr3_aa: CSVEVSMNTEAFF

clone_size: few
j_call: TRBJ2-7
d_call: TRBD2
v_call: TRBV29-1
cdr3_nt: TGCAGCGCGCTAGCGGGGCGAACCTACGAGCAGTACTTC
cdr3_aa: CSALAGRTYEQYF

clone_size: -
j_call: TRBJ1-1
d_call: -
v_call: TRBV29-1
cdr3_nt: TGCAGCGGAAACCGGGGATTGAACACTGAAGCTTTCTTT
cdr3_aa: CSGNRGLNTEAFF

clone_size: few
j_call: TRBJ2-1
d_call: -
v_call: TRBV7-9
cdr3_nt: TGTGCCAGCAGCTTAGTTACGAGGTCCTACAATGAGCAGTTCTTC
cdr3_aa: CASSLVTRSYNEQFF

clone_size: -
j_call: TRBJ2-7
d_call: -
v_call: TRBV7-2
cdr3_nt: TGTGCCAGCAGCCCTGACTACTACGAGCAGTACTTC
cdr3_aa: CASSPDYYEQYF

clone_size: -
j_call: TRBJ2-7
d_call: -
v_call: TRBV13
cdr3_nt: TGTGCCAGCAGCTTTAGGGGTACCTACGAGCAGTACTTC
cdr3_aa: CASSFRGTYEQYF

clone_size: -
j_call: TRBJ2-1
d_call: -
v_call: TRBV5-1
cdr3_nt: TGCGCCAGTCGGGACTCGTCCTACAATGAGCAGTTCTTC
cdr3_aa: CASRDSSYNEQFF

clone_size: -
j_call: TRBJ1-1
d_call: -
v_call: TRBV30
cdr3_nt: TGTGCCTGGAGTAAGGGTCTGAACACTGAAGCTTTCTTT
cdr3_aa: CAWSKGLNTEAFF

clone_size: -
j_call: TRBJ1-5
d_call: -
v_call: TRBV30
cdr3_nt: TGTGCCTGGAGTCAGGGGACGCATCAGCCCCAGCATTTT
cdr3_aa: CAWSQGTHQPQHF